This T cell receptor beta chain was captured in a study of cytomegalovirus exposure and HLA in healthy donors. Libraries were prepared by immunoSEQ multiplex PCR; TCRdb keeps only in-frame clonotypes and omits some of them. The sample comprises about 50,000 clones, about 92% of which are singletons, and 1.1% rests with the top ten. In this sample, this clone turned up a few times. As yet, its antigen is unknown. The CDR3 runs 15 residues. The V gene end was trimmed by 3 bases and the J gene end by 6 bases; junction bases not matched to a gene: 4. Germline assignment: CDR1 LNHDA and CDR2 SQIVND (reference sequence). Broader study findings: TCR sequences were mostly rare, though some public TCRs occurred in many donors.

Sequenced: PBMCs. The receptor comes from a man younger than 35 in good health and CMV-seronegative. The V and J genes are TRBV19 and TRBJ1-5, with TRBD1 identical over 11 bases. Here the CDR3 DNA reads TGTGCCAGTAGTATTGGGGACAGGGGGGTTCAGCCCCAGCATTTT. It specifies CASSIGDRGVQPQHF.